What follows is one T cell receptor beta chain and its context. The data were taken from a study of blood T cell repertoires in COVID-19. The wider study: Samples came from the United States, Italy and Spain, spanning acute and convalescent COVID-19.

Original processing notes: How many nucleated cells were present was estimated from reference gene primer amplification. The method was immunoSEQ multiplex PCR; TCRdb's version includes in-frame clones alone and lacks a portion of them. Clone size and V and J calls were adopted from that table, with D and trimming inferred from the DNA. The data contain about 230,000 clones, nearly 85% of them singletons. Per the germline V gene, CDR1 is MNHEY and CDR2 is SMNVEV (reference sequence). Trimming left V 0 bases short and J 0 bases short, with 6 bases between. There are 15 residues in the CDR3. Followed longitudinally, the Seattle patients had been enrolled during active infection.

The chain recombines TRBV27 with TRBJ1-3; D not resolved. The sequence derives from a woman aged 25 to 39 with COVID-19, enrolled during active disease. The specimen sequenced was peripheral blood. CDR3 residues: CASSLSYSSGNTIYF. The CDR3 DNA reads TGTGCCAGCAGTTTATCCTACAGCTCTGGAAACACCATATATTTT.